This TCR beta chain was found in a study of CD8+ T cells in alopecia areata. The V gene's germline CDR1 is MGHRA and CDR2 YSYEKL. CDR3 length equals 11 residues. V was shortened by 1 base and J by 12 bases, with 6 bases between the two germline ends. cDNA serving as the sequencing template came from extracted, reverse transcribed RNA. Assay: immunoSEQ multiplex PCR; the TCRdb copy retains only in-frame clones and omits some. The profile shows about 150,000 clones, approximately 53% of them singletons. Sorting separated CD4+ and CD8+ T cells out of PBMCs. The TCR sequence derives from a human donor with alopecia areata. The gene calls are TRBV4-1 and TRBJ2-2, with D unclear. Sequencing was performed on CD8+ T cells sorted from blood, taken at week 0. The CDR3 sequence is CASSQGQKLFF. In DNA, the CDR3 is TGCGCCAGCAGCCAAGGGCAGAAGCTGTTTTTT.